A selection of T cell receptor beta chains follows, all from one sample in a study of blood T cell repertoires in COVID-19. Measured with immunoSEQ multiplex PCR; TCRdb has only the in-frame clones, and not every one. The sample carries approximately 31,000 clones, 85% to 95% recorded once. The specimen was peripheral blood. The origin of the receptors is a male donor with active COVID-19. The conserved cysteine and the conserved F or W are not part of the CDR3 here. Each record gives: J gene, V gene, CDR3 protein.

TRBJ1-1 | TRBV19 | ASSIEGGEAF
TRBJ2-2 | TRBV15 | ATSRVRTGELF
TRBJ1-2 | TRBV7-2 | ASSLRSGFNYGYT
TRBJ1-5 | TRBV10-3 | AISDIIQGLQPQH
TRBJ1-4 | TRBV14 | ASSHSATNEKLF
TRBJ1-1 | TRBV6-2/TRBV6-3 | ASSSRQRMNTEAF
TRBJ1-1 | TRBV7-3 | ASSLGRNTEAF
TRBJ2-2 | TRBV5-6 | ASSPWTSGGMNTGELF
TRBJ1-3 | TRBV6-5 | ASELRGDSGNTIY
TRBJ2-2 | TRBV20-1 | SASGRVAGELF
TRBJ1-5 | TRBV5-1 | ASSRTGGYNQPQH
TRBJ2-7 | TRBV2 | ASREDSIASYEQY
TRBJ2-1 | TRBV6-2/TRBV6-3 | ASSYRLTGTSGANEQF
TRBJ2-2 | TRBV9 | ASSVGLPAGFTGELF
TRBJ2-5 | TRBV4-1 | ASSQDPPRTTERETQY
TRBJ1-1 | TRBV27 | ASSLVPPGGNTEAF
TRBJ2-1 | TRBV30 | AWRGGSRNEQF
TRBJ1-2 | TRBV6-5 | ASSYSSMPGGYT
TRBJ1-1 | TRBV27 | ASSFPRGPQDTEAF
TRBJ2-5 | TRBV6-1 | ASSDPHRVRETQY
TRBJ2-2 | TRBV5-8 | ASSLGFRNTGELF
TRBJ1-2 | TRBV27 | ASSPRDIRSGYT
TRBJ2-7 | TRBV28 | ASSSSGTGSYEQY
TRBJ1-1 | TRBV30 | AWSVGGMNTEAF
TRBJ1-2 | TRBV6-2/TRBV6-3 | ASSPQLGGYT
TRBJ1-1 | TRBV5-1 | ASSPMGRSEAF
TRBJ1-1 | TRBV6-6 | ASSTGTWNTEAF
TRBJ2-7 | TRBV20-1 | SAREGYGQQLYEQY
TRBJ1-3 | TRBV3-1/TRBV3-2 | ASSYTLSNSGNTIY
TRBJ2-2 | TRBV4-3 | ASSQDQTGGRSGELF
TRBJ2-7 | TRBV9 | ASSLQGLNYEQY